These 26 T cell receptor beta chains were all obtained from the same sample, sequenced in a study of blood T cell repertoires in COVID-19. Here immunoSEQ multiplex PCR was the method, and the copy in TCRdb shows in-frame clones only, minus some. The sample holds about 60,000 clones, 70% to 85% seen once. Sample: peripheral blood. All receptors come from a man aged 55 to 70 with acute or convalescent COVID-19.

The chain links TRBV18 to TRBJ1-5; D remains ambiguous. Germline V gene data show CDR1 as KGHSH and CDR2 as LQKENI. Trimming cost V 6 bases and J 0 bases, with 9 bases left between them. CDR3 length: 14 residues. CDR3 region: CASSSEHSNQPQHF. CDR3 sequence (DNA): TGTGCCAGCTCTTCGGAGCATAGCAATCAGCCCCAGCATTTT.

This clone appeared a few times. The chain links TRBV27 to TRBJ1-2; D is ambiguous. Trimming removed 3 bases at V and 4 bases at J, with 9 bases between. Germline CDR1 is MNHEY and CDR2 is SMNVEV (reference sequence). CDR3 length equals 13 residues. CDR3 sequence: CASSFRAFYGYTF. The CDR3 DNA is TGTGCCAGCAGTTTTCGCGCATTCTATGGCTACACCTTC.

The rearrangement links TRBV7-9 to TRBJ2-1; the D gene is possibly TRBD1 (5 bases). The germline V gene encodes CDR1 SEHNR and CDR2 FQNEAQ (reference sequence). Trimming took 8 bases from V and 7 from J, leaving 12 bases between them. CDR3 length: 12 residues. In nucleotides, the CDR3 is TGTGCCAGCGGGATTGACAGTAATGAGCAGTTCTTC. This gives the protein CASGIDSNEQFF.

This chain links TRBV5-1 with TRBJ1-5; D ambiguous. Germline CDR1 and CDR2: SGHRS and YFSETQ. With 0 bases removed from V and 7 bases from J, the gap between germline ends came to 14 bases. The CDR3 spans 15 residues. The chain's CDR3 is CASSLEGPGRQPQHF. CDR3 DNA: TGCGCCAGCAGCTTGGAAGGGCCGGGGAGGCAGCCCCAGCATTTT.

J is TRBJ2-1 and V is TRBV6-5, with 10 bases that match TRBD2. This CDR3 region has 14 residues. V lost 9 bases, J lost 5 bases, and 7 bases stayed unmatched. Per germline, CDR1 MNHEY and CDR2 SVGAGI. This CDR3 is CASIAGGGNNEQFF. The CDR3 nucleotides are TGTGCCAGTATAGCGGGGGGAGGGAACAATGAGCAGTTCTTC.

This clone is a singleton in its sample. The genes are TRBV20-1 and TRBJ1-2; D possibly corresponds to TRBD1 (5 bases). In germline, CDR1 is DFQATT, CDR2 SNEGSKA (reference sequence). The CDR3 length is 14 residues. The V end lost 3 bases, the J end lost 6 bases, and 17 bases lay between the germline ends. The CDR3 protein is CSASSGGMEHGYTF. Here the CDR3 DNA reads TGCAGTGCTAGTTCGGGGGGTATGGAGCATGGCTACACCTTC.

The V and J genes are TRBV5-1 and TRBJ1-2, with no clear D. This CDR3 comprises 15 residues. With 3 bases removed from V and 2 bases from J, the gap between germline ends came to 14 bases. The germline gives CDR1 SGHRS, CDR2 YFSETQ. Here the CDR3 reads CASSWTGPDNYGYTF. In nucleotides, the CDR3 is TGCGCCAGCAGCTGGACTGGTCCGGACAACTATGGCTACACCTTC.

This clone was seen a single time. V is TRBV11-3 and J is TRBJ2-3; 10 bases line up with TRBD2. The CDR3 is made up of 16 amino acids. The junction had 4 bases not matched to a gene; V was cut back by 2 bases and J by 2 bases. In germline, CDR1 is SGHNT, CDR2 YENEEA. The CDR3 spells CASSLTSGATTDTQYF. The CDR3 nucleotides read TGTGCCAGCAGCTTAACTAGCGGGGCCACCACAGATACGCAGTATTTT. Filled out from reference TRBV11-3 and TRBJ2-3, the complete variable domain reads EAGVVQSPRYKIIEKKQPVAFWCNPISGHNTLYWYLQNLGQGPELLIRYENEEAVDDSQLPKDRFSAERLKGVDSTLKIQPAELGDSAVYLCASSLTSGATTDTQYFGPGTRLTVL.

The chain couples TRBV7-8 to TRBJ2-7; a possible D gene is TRBD2 (6 bases). Trimming removed 8 bases at V and 5 bases at J, with 19 bases between. Germline V gene lookup returns CDR1 SGHVS and CDR2 FQNEAQ. This CDR3 has 14 amino acids. Written as DNA, the CDR3 is TGTGCCAGCGCTATTGGGGGGAGCAGCGACGAGCAGTACTTC. This encodes CASAIGGSSDEQYF.

The CDR3 region has the DNA TGTGCCAGCTCACCCCCGACAGGGGGGAACACTGAAGCTTTCTTT. Protein: CASSPPTGGNTEAFF. The J gene is TRBJ1-1, the V gene TRBV18, with TRBD1 matching 9 bases. Germline V gene lookup returns CDR1 KGHSH and CDR2 LQKENI. Trimming removed 3 bases from V and 1 base from J; junction bases left unmatched: 3. This CDR3 spans 15 amino acids. Supplemented by reference TRBV18 and TRBJ1-1, the full variable domain reads NAGVMQNPRHLVRRRGQEARLRCSPMKGHSHVYWYRQLPEEGLKFMVYLQKENIIDESGMPKERFSAEFPKEGPSILRIQQVVRGDSAAYFCASSPPTGGNTEAFFGQGTRLTVV.

The chain couples TRBV18 to TRBJ1-1, with 8 bases aligning to TRBD1. Per germline, CDR1 KGHSH and CDR2 LQKENI. V was pared by 3 bases and J by 0 bases, with 6 bases of the junction left unmatched. The CDR3 covers 16 residues. The CDR3 DNA reads TGTGCCAGCTCACCCGGGACAGGCCTCATGAACACTGAAGCTTTCTTT. It translates to CASSPGTGLMNTEAFF.

V and J are TRBV7-8 and TRBJ1-6, with D perhaps TRBD1 (6 bases). Germline V CDR1 and CDR2: SGHVS, FQNEAQ. Trimming removed 6 bases at V and 3 bases at J, with 18 bases between. The CDR3 sequence is 17 residues long. CDR3 in DNA: TGTGCCAGCAGTCCATACGCCGGGACAAGCTATAATTCACCCCTCCACTTT. It specifies CASSPYAGTSYNSPLHF. The variable domain in full, completed from reference TRBV7-8 and TRBJ1-6, reads GAGVSQSPRYKVAKRGQDVALRCDPISGHVSLFWYQQALGQGPEFLTYFQNEAQLDKSGLPSDRFFAERPEGSVSTLKIQRTQQEDSAVYLCASSPYAGTSYNSPLHFGNGTRLTVT.

This chain links TRBV5-1 with TRBJ2-7; 9 bases map to TRBD1. The germline CDR1 and CDR2 sequences are SGHRS and YFSETQ. CDR3 length equals 13 residues. V shed 4 bases and J 6 bases; nucleotides not matched to a gene: 5. CDR3 bases: TGCGCCAGCAGCGTGGACAGGGGCCCCGAGCAGTACTTC. Translating it yields CASSVDRGPEQYF.

This chain joins TRBV2 and TRBJ1-2; D uncertain. Germline CDR1 SNHLY, CDR2 FYNNEI. The CDR3 covers 13 residues. V was shortened by 7 bases and J by 5 bases, with 14 bases between the two germline ends. The CDR3 coding sequence is TGTGCCAGCAATCCCTCTCAGGAATATGGCTACACCTTC. It encodes CASNPSQEYGYTF.

V is TRBV10-3 and J is TRBJ1-4; 8 positions match TRBD1. The CDR3 is 14 residues long. V was clipped by 6 bases and J by 3 bases; unmatched bases: 3. Germline V gives CDR1 ENHRY, CDR2 SYGVKD. CDR3 coding DNA: TGTGCCATCAGCTGGACAGGGCCTAATGAAAAACTGTTTTTT. It codes for CAISWTGPNEKLFF.

CDR3: CASSHADRGLSIGEKLFF. Here the CDR3 DNA reads TGCGCCAGCAGCCATGCTGACAGGGGGCTTTCGATAGGAGAAAAACTGTTTTTT. The gene calls are TRBV5-1 and TRBJ1-4; 10 positions match TRBD1. The CDR3 is made up of 18 amino acids. Germline CDR1 reads SGHRS; CDR2 reads YFSETQ. V lost 4 bases to trimming and J lost 8 bases; unmatched junction nucleotides: 17.

V usage is TRBV5-1 and J usage is TRBJ2-2; D might be TRBD1 (5 bases). Germline V gene data show CDR1 as SGHRS and CDR2 as YFSETQ. Trimming shortened V by 5 bases and J by 1 base, and 12 bases separated the two germline ends. The CDR3 is made up of 15 amino acids. CDR3 sequence (DNA): TGCGCCAGCAGACAAGGGGTCCAGAACACCGGGGAGCTGTTTTTT. Residues: CASRQGVQNTGELFF.

The V call is TRBV6-5, the J call TRBJ1-2; 8 nucleotides line up with TRBD1. Per the germline V gene, CDR1 is MNHEY and CDR2 is SVGAGI. After removal of 4 bases from V and 5 bases from J, the junction contained 12 bases not matched to a gene. The CDR3 consists of 16 residues. The CDR3 region is CASSSEDRGKGYGYTF. CDR3 DNA sequence: TGTGCCAGCAGTTCGGAAGACAGGGGCAAAGGGTATGGCTACACCTTC.

This sequence joins TRBV6-5 and TRBJ2-2; 11 bases map to TRBD1. Germline CDR1 and CDR2: MNHEY and SVGAGI. The V segment lost 10 bases and the J segment 4 bases; nucleotides outside the gene matches: 8. The CDR3 runs to 15 residues. Written as DNA, the CDR3 is TGTGCCATTTCCGGGACAGGGGGTTTCACCGGGGAGCTGTTTTTT. Protein product: CAISGTGGFTGELFF.

The chain combines TRBV5-1 with TRBJ1-3; no clear D. The length of the CDR3 is 16 residues. CDR1 is SGHRS and CDR2 is YFSETQ in the germline V gene. V was clipped by 0 bases and J by 0 bases, with 10 bases between them. For the CDR3, the DNA is TGCGCCAGCAGCTTGGGGAGCCTAGCCTCTGGAAACACCATATATTTT. Protein product: CASSLGSLASGNTIYF.

This clone was counted a few times. The chain carries TRBV19 and TRBJ1-4; D is undetermined. The V gene lost 3 bases and the J gene lost 3 bases, with 11 bases spanning the gap. Per germline, CDR1 LNHDA and CDR2 SQIVND (reference sequence). The length of the CDR3 is 15 residues. In DNA form, the CDR3 reads TGTGCCAGTAGTATTAACGGAGGCTCTAATGAAAAACTGTTTTTT. Translated, it gives CASSINGGSNEKLFF.

The gene calls are TRBV9 and TRBJ2-5, with TRBD1 as a possible D gene (6 bases). The germline V gene encodes CDR1 SGDLS and CDR2 YYNGEE. The CDR3 runs 14 residues. Between the trimmed V and J ends, which lost 4 bases and 2 bases, there was a span of 12 bases. The CDR3: CASSLTDSQETQYF. The CDR3 bases are TGTGCCAGCAGCCTAACGGACAGTCAAGAGACCCAGTACTTC.

The chain employs TRBV30 and TRBJ2-1, with no clear D. The germline V and J ends were trimmed by 2 bases and 6 bases, with 8 bases remaining between them. The CDR3 length is 12 residues. Germline loops: CDR1 GTSNPN, CDR2 SVGIG (reference sequence). The CDR3 loop is CAWSLNSNEQFF. In DNA form, the CDR3 reads TGTGCCTGGAGTCTTAACTCCAATGAGCAGTTCTTC.

This chain joins TRBV12-3 or TRBV12-4 and TRBJ1-5, with D uncertain. The CDR3 contains 13 residues. Trimming left V 2 bases short and J 0 bases short, with 2 bases between. Here the CDR3 reads CASSLYSNQPQHF. The CDR3 DNA sequence: TGTGCCAGCAGTTTATATAGCAATCAGCCCCAGCATTTT.

The rearrangement joins TRBV5-1 to TRBJ2-7; 9 nucleotides match TRBD1. The CDR3 runs 14 residues. Trimming took 3 bases from V and 3 from J; bases not matched to a gene: 4. Germline CDR1 SGHRS, CDR2 YFSETQ. This CDR3 is CASSSDRGVYEQYF. The CDR3, as DNA: TGCGCCAGCAGCTCAGACAGGGGGGTCTACGAGCAGTACTTC.

The V gene is TRBV7-9, the J gene TRBJ1-2, with 10 bases fitting TRBD1. Trimming took 4 bases from V and 6 from J; bases not matched to a gene: 5. The germline CDR1 and CDR2 sequences are SEHNR and FQNEAQ (reference sequence). This CDR3 is 14 amino acids long. CDR3 DNA: TGTGCCAGCAGCTCCTTGGGACAGGGGCATGGCTACACCTTC. Translation: CASSSLGQGHGYTF.